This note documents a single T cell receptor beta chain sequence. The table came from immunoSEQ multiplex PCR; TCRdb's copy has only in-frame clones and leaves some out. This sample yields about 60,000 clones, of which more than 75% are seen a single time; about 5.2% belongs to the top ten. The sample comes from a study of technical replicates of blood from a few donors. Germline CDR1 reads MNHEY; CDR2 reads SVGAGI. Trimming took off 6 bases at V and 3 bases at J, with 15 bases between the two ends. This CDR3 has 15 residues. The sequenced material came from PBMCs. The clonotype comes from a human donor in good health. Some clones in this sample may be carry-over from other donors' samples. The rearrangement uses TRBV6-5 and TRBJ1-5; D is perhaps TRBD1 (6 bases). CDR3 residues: CASSPRGELNQPQHF. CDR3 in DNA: TGTGCCAGCAGCCCCAGGGGAGAACTCAATCAGCCCCAGCATTTT.